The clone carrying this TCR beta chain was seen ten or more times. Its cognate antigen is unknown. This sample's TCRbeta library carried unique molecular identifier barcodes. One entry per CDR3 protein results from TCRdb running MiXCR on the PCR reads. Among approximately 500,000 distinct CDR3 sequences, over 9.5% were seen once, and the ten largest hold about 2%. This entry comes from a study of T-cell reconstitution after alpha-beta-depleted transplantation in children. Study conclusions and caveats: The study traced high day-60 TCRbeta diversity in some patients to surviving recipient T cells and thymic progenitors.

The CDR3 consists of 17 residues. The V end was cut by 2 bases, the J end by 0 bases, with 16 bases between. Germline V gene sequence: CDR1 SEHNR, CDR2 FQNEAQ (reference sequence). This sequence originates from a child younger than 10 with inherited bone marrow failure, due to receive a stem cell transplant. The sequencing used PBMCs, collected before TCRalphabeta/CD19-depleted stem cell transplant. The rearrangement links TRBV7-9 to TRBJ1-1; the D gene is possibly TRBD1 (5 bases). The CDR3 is CASSLLRGLGVNTEAFF. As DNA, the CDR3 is TGTGCCAGCAGCTTACTCCGTGGACTGGGGGTGAACACTGAAGCTTTCTTT.